These 27 T cell receptor beta chains came from one sample sequenced in a study of blood T cell repertoires in COVID-19. This table comes from immunoSEQ multiplex PCR, and its TCRdb copy is limited to in-frame clones, with some not included. The data contain 95,000 to 150,000 clones, around nine tenths of them singletons. What was sequenced was peripheral blood. These receptors all stem from a woman older than 75 with acute or convalescent COVID-19.

In this sample, this clone turned up once. This chain joins TRBV27 and TRBJ2-3; 7 bases map to TRBD1. This CDR3 has 16 residues. V was pared by 2 bases and J by 5 bases, with 10 bases of the junction left unmatched. Germline V gene data show CDR1 as MNHEY and CDR2 as SMNVEV (reference sequence). The CDR3 DNA follows: TGTGCCAGCAGTTTACACACAGGGGCCTGGGGAGATACGCAGTATTTT. This codes for CASSLHTGAWGDTQYF.

The V and J genes are TRBV28 and TRBJ1-4, with unresolved D. CDR3 length: 15 residues. V gave up 4 bases and J gave up 2 bases, with 11 bases separating them. Germline CDR1 is MDHEN and CDR2 is SYDVKM. The CDR3 bases are TGTGCCAGCAGTTCAACTGGAGGGACTAATGAAAAACTGTTTTTT. Amino acid sequence: CASSSTGGTNEKLFF.

The CDR3 loop is CASSFIAAAYEQYF. The CDR3 DNA reads as TGTGCCAGCAGCTTTATAGCGGCGGCTTACGAGCAGTACTTC. The chain carries TRBV7-2 and TRBJ2-7, with a tentative D call TRBD2 (6 bases). V lost 3 bases and J 4 bases, leaving 13 bases between the germline ends. Germline CDR1 SGHTA, CDR2 FQGNSA. This CDR3 contains 14 residues.

This sequence joins TRBV12-5 and TRBJ2-2; no clear D gene. Germline V gives CDR1 LGHNT, CDR2 FRNRAP. V lost 11 bases to trimming and J lost 3 bases, with 10 bases between them. The CDR3 length is 12 residues. The CDR3 DNA follows: TGTGCTTGGGCGAAGGACACCGGGGAGCTGTTTTTT. Residues: CAWAKDTGELFF. Complete variable domain (other parts from reference TRBV12-5 and TRBJ2-2): DARVTQTPRHKVTEMGQEVTMRCQPILGHNTVFWYRQTMMQGLELLAYFRNRAPLDDSGMPKDRFSAEMPDATLATLKIQPSEPRDSAVYFCAWAKDTGELFFGEGSRLTVL.

This chain joins TRBV5-1 and TRBJ2-5; a possible D gene is TRBD1 (6 bases). Trimming left V 0 bases short and J 0 bases short, with 9 bases between. The CDR3 loop spans 15 amino acids. The germline gives CDR1 SGHRS, CDR2 YFSETQ. The CDR3 DNA is TGCGCCAGCAGCTTGGAAGGGGGAGACCAAGAGACCCAGTACTTC. It codes for CASSLEGGDQETQYF.

This clone occurred a few times. This sequence joins TRBV16 and TRBJ1-2; D remains ambiguous. V lost 2 bases and J 7 bases, leaving 11 bases between the germline ends. The CDR3 spans 13 residues. In germline, CDR1 is KGHSY, CDR2 FQNENV. CDR3 DNA: TGTGCCAGCAGCCAAGTCTACTCTGGTGGCTACACCTTC. It codes for CASSQVYSGGYTF.

The chain joins TRBV4-1 to TRBJ2-1, with 9 bases matching TRBD1. The CDR3 sequence is 15 residues long. With 0 bases clipped from V and 5 bases from J, the junction kept 2 bases outside the gene matches. Germline CDR1 MGHRA, CDR2 YSYEKL. The CDR3 DNA is TGCGCCAGCAGCCAAGAGGGACAGGGAAACAATGAGCAGTTCTTC. Amino acid sequence: CASSQEGQGNNEQFF.

This chain's CDR3 is CSVQGAGGDTQYF. As DNA, the CDR3 is TGCAGCGTACAGGGGGCTGGGGGAGATACGCAGTATTTT. The J gene is TRBJ2-3, the V gene TRBV29-1, with TRBD1 matching over 9 bases. CDR3 size: 13 residues. V lost 6 bases, J lost 5 bases, and 6 bases stayed unmatched. Per germline, CDR1 SQVTM and CDR2 ANQGSEA.

V is TRBV5-1 and J is TRBJ1-1; D remains ambiguous. Germline values: CDR1 SGHRS, CDR2 YFSETQ. The CDR3 has 19 residues. V shed 3 bases and J shed 0 bases, with 24 bases lying between them. CDR3 in DNA: TGCGCCAGCAGCTCTCTCTTATCCGCGGGGAGTGATATGAACACTGAAGCTTTCTTT. Residues: CASSSLLSAGSDMNTEAFF.

This rearrangement joins TRBV4-2 to TRBJ2-5, with D perhaps matching TRBD2 (5 bases). V shed 1 base and J shed 4 bases, with 10 bases lying between them. The germline V gene encodes CDR1 LGHNA and CDR2 YNFKEQ. The CDR3 length is 14 residues. This chain's CDR3 is CASSQGFEGETQYF. CDR3 in DNA: TGTGCCAGCAGCCAAGGTTTTGAGGGAGAGACCCAGTACTTC.

The chain uses TRBV5-1 and TRBJ1-2; D might be TRBD1 (5 bases). There are 13 residues in the CDR3. The V gene's germline CDR1 is SGHRS and CDR2 YFSETQ. V lost 7 bases, J lost 6 bases, and 16 bases lay in between. CDR3 amino acids: CASSQGKEHGYTF. As DNA, the CDR3 is TGCGCCAGCTCGCAGGGTAAGGAACATGGCTACACCTTC.

V and J are TRBV29-1 and TRBJ1-2; 9 bases are a match to TRBD1. This CDR3 contains 13 residues. CDR1 is SQVTM and CDR2 is ANQGSEA in the germline V gene. V shed 6 bases and J 2 bases; nucleotides not matched to a gene: 4. CDR3 bases: TGCAGCGTCGGGACAGGGCCGAACTATGGCTACACCTTC. It translates to CSVGTGPNYGYTF.

The J gene is TRBJ1-2, the V gene TRBV6-5, with 7 positions matching TRBD1. Per the germline V gene, CDR1 is MNHEY and CDR2 is SVGAGI. After removal of 7 bases from V and 7 bases from J, the junction contained 9 bases not matched to a gene. There are 13 residues in the CDR3. Here the CDR3 reads CASNRQGPRGYTF. The CDR3, as DNA: TGTGCCAGCAACCGACAGGGTCCCCGTGGCTACACCTTC.

The chain is built from TRBV11-3 and TRBJ1-1; maybe TRBD1 (6 bases). CDR3 length: 18 amino acids. V lost 6 bases, J lost 0 bases, and 23 bases lay in between. Germline lookup yields CDR1 SGHNT and CDR2 YENEEA. In nucleotides, the CDR3 is TGTGCCAGCAGGCCGAGACAGGACGCCGAAATTCTGAACACTGAAGCTTTCTTT. As protein: CASRPRQDAEILNTEAFF.

The chain joins TRBV29-1 to TRBJ1-3, with 8 bases aligning to TRBD1. Per germline, CDR1 SQVTM and CDR2 ANQGSEA. The CDR3 has 13 residues. With V trimmed by 7 bases and J by 4 bases, 6 bases remained unmatched. CDR3 region: CSARTGSGNTIYF. CDR3 coding DNA: TGCAGCGCCAGGACAGGGTCAGGAAACACCATATATTTT.

The chain employs TRBV4-2 and TRBJ1-2, with 10 nucleotides matching TRBD1. J was trimmed by 7 bases and V by 4 bases; bases with no gene match: 6. CDR1 and CDR2 from the germline V gene are LGHNA and YNFKEQ. The CDR3 extends over 14 amino acids. CDR3 region: CASSPGQGEGGYTF. The CDR3 coding sequence is TGTGCCAGCAGCCCTGGACAGGGGGAAGGTGGCTACACCTTC.

The CDR3 region has the DNA TGTGCCAGCAGCCAAAAAGGAGCAGGGACAGATACGCAGTATTTT. Its translation is CASSQKGAGTDTQYF. This chain joins TRBV3-1 (or the pseudogene TRBV3-2) and TRBJ2-3; tentatively, D is TRBD1 (5 bases). The CDR3 length is 15 residues. Trimming cost V 2 bases and J 3 bases, with 12 bases left between them. Germline V gene sequence: CDR1 LGHDT, CDR2 YNNKEL (reference sequence).

This clone is labeled as medium-sized. The J gene is TRBJ2-1, the V gene TRBV4-1, with 10 nucleotides matching TRBD1. Looked up from germline, CDR1 is MGHRA and CDR2 is YSYEKL. The CDR3 is 15 amino acids. V lost 5 bases to trimming and J lost 8 bases; unmatched junction nucleotides: 9. This CDR3 is CASSYRDRGGDEQFF. For the CDR3, the DNA is TGCGCCAGCAGCTACCGGGACAGGGGTGGGGATGAGCAGTTCTTC.

This chain links TRBV19 with TRBJ2-5; TRBD1 is a possible D gene (6 bases). The CDR3 is 14 amino acids. The germline V gene has CDR1 LNHDA and CDR2 SQIVND (reference sequence). V was clipped by 3 bases and J by 3 bases, with 11 bases between them. This CDR3 is CASSIPGVKETQYF. In DNA, the CDR3 is TGTGCCAGTAGTATCCCAGGGGTGAAAGAGACCCAGTACTTC.

This clone was seen only once. This chain joins TRBV27 and TRBJ2-5, with TRBD1 matching 7 bases. V lost 4 bases to trimming and J lost 5 bases; unmatched junction nucleotides: 13. Germline V gives CDR1 MNHEY, CDR2 SMNVEV (reference sequence). CDR3 length: 16 amino acids. DNA for the CDR3: TGTGCCAGCAGTTCGACACGGACAGGCCGCGGGGAGACCCAGTACTTC. This codes for CASSSTRTGRGETQYF.

The rearrangement joins TRBV7-9 to TRBJ2-6; D unclear. Germline-derived CDR1 and CDR2 are SEHNR and FQNEAQ (reference sequence). Trimming shortened V by 1 base and J by 0 bases, and 7 bases separated the two germline ends. The CDR3 totals 16 residues. The CDR3 nucleotides read TGTGCCAGCAGCTTAGGGCAAAGCTCTGGGGCCAACGTCCTGACTTTC. Translation: CASSLGQSSGANVLTF.

The V gene is TRBV21-1, the J gene TRBJ1-4; the D call of TRBD1 is as the table states it, not checked on the DNA. TRBV21-1 is labeled a pseudogene. CDR3 length equals 14 residues. The CDR3 DNA reads TGTGCCAGCAACCCGGGACAGGGAACTGAAAAACTGTTTTTT. Its protein product is CASNPGQGTEKLFF.

This clone was picked up one time. This CDR3 is CASSSHIRGRGVYNEQFF. The CDR3 DNA reads TGTGCCAGCAGTTCGCATATTCGCGGCAGGGGGGTCTACAATGAGCAGTTCTTC. The V call is TRBV27, the J call TRBJ2-1; possible D gene TRBD1, 7 bases. Germline assignment: CDR1 MNHEY and CDR2 SMNVEV (reference sequence). The CDR3 is 18 residues long. Trimming cost V 4 bases and J 3 bases, with 22 bases left between them.

This clone was found once. This CDR3 is also generated by other DNA sequences in the sample. The genes are TRBV18 and TRBJ2-1; 13 bases fit TRBD2. With 4 bases clipped from V and 6 bases from J, the junction kept 3 bases outside the gene matches. The CDR3 has 15 amino acids. Germline CDR1 KGHSH, CDR2 LQKENI. CDR3 sequence reads: CASSLGLAGRNEQFF. The CDR3 coding sequence is TGTGCCAGCTCACTGGGACTAGCGGGGCGCAATGAGCAGTTCTTC. The entire variable domain, with the rest obtained from reference TRBV18 and TRBJ2-1, is as follows: NAGVMQNPRHLVRRRGQEARLRCSPMKGHSHVYWYRQLPEEGLKFMVYLQKENIIDESGMPKERFSAEFPKEGPSILRIQQVVRGDSAAYFCASSLGLAGRNEQFFGPGTRLTVL.

The rearrangement links TRBV7-8 to TRBJ2-7; 9 bases are a match to TRBD2. Germline assignment: CDR1 SGHVS and CDR2 FQNEAQ. V was pared by 0 bases and J by 2 bases, with 5 bases of the junction left unmatched. The CDR3 length is 16 residues. CDR3 in DNA: TGTGCCAGCAGCTTAGCGCGGGCTAGCGGGACCTACGAGCAGTACTTC. Protein product: CASSLARASGTYEQYF.

This chain joins TRBV9 and TRBJ2-2, with D tentatively TRBD2 (5 bases). CDR3 size: 14 residues. Trimming cost V 4 bases and J 7 bases, with 14 bases left between them. Germline lookup yields CDR1 SGDLS and CDR2 YYNGEE. DNA for the CDR3: TGTGCCAGCAGCCCTCATACTAGTTTCGGGGAGCTGTTTTTT. The encoded protein is CASSPHTSFGELFF.

This clone has a handful of counts. V and J are TRBV7-9 and TRBJ2-1, with 8 bases matching TRBD2. The CDR3 runs 18 residues. Germline V lookup: CDR1 SEHNR, CDR2 FQNEAQ (reference sequence). Losses at the gene ends were 0 bases for V and 6 bases for J; bases not matched to a gene: 13. For the CDR3, the DNA is TGTGCCAGCAGCTTAGCGCCCGGGGTAGCGGGGCTATTCAATGAGCAGTTCTTC. Translated: CASSLAPGVAGLFNEQFF.